This TCR beta chain stems from a study of T cell responses to AZD1222 COVID-19 vaccine. The repertoire was sequenced with immunoSEQ multiplex PCR; TCRdb's copy has only in-frame clones and lacks some. The sample shows 85,000 to 95,000 clones, 70% to 90% of them seen only once. Comments on this clone: Its antigen is undetermined.

General observations from the study: Across the whole spike, CD4 TCRs peaked at regions 160-218 and 743-854.

This CDR3 contains 16 residues. Germline trimming cut 3 bases from V and 2 bases from J; bases unmatched to any gene: 9. The germline V gene has CDR1 MNHEY and CDR2 SVGAGI. This specimen was peripheral blood, taken 28 days after the second AZD1222 dose. This rearrangement joins TRBV6-5 to TRBJ2-5, with TRBD2 matching 7 bases. The clonotype was recovered from an adult who received the AZD1222 COVID-19 vaccine. The CDR3 DNA reads TGTGCCAGCAGTTATTCTCGTGGGAGGGGACAAGAGACCCAGTACTTC. Encoded protein: CASSYSRGRGQETQYF.